A single sample gave rise to the 22 T cell receptor beta chains below, sequenced in a study of HIV-infected children after antiretroviral therapy interruption. A 3' RACE protocol on RNA, with unique molecular identifiers, produced the TCR library. A single record per CDR3 protein comes from TCRdb applying MiXCR to the 3' RACE reads. The data hold some 15,000 distinct CDR3 sequences, with about 3.7% observed a single time. Treatment described: PENTA 11 planned treatment interruption arm or continuous ART arm. Sequenced material: CD45RA+ CD4+ T cells from PBMCs, taken from a donor given antiretroviral therapy, either interrupted or continuous. Subset noted: naive CD4+ CD45RA+ CD45RO- T cells. Receptors were obtained from a child aged 2 to 17 with HIV.

This clonotype was recorded many times. The chain uses TRBV19 and TRBJ1-5; the D is unclear. This CDR3 comprises 13 residues. V was cut by 3 bases and J by 9 bases, with 12 bases left in between. Germline V gene data show CDR1 as LNHDA and CDR2 as SQIVND (reference sequence). In DNA, the CDR3 is TGTGCCAGTAGTATCACTGACTCGGGGCCCCAGCATTTT. This sequence encodes CASSITDSGPQHF. The whole variable domain, filled in from reference TRBV19 and TRBJ1-5, reads DGGITQSPKYLFRKEGQNVTLSCEQNLNHDAMYWYRQDPGQGLRLIYYSQIVNDFQKGDIAEGYSVSREKKESFPLTVTSAQKNPTAFYLCASSITDSGPQHFGDGTRLSIL.

This clonotype was counted at least ten times. The chain's CDR3 is CASFLTGAKNIQYF. The CDR3 nucleotides are TGTGCCAGCTTCCTGACAGGGGCCAAAAACATTCAGTACTTC. This chain links TRBV2 with TRBJ2-4; 7 bases are shared with TRBD1. V was pared by 8 bases and J by 1 base, with 5 bases of the junction left unmatched. This CDR3 comprises 14 residues. Germline loops: CDR1 SNHLY, CDR2 FYNNEI.

This clonotype was seen at least ten times. V gene TRBV7-2 combines with J gene TRBJ1-2; possible D gene TRBD1, 5 bases. The CDR3 spans 16 residues. Germline V lookup: CDR1 SGHTA, CDR2 FQGNSA. Trimming stripped 4 bases from V and 2 bases from J, with 17 bases between. The CDR3: CASSSHGTVNNYGYTF. The CDR3 bases are TGTGCCAGCAGCTCCCACGGGACGGTCAACAACTATGGCTACACCTTC.

By sample fraction, this clonotype is medium-sized. The J gene is TRBJ2-7, the V gene TRBV18; no clear D. The V and J ends lost 3 bases and 5 bases respectively, with 8 bases between them. The CDR3 runs to 12 residues. Germline V gene lookup returns CDR1 KGHSH and CDR2 LQKENI. DNA of the CDR3: TGTGCCAGCTCACCTGGCCAGAACGAGCAGTACTTC. Its protein is CASSPGQNEQYF. Drawing the rest from reference TRBV18 and TRBJ2-7, the complete variable domain is NAGVMQNPRHLVRRRGQEARLRCSPMKGHSHVYWYRQLPEEGLKFMVYLQKENIIDESGMPKERFSAEFPKEGPSILRIQQVVRGDSAAYFCASSPGQNEQYFGPGTRLTVT.

This clonotype was seen repeatedly, ten times or more. This chain links TRBV10-3 with TRBJ2-6; D gene uncertain. V lost 4 bases and J lost 2, with 6 bases in between. The CDR3 runs 14 residues. Per germline, CDR1 ENHRY and CDR2 SYGVKD. The CDR3 loop is CAISGLTGANVLTF. The CDR3, as DNA: TGTGCCATCAGTGGACTGACTGGGGCCAACGTCCTGACTTTC.

This clonotype appeared many times. The chain has TRBV24-1 and TRBJ2-7; 8 nucleotides align to TRBD1. Losses at the gene ends were 5 bases for V and 5 bases for J; bases not matched to a gene: 4. This CDR3 comprises 13 residues. Germline V gene lookup returns CDR1 KGHDR and CDR2 SFDVKD. DNA of the CDR3: TGTGCCACCAGTGGACAGGGGAGCGACGAGCAGTACTTC. Translating it yields CATSGQGSDEQYF.

This clonotype was seen at least ten times. The chain couples TRBV2 to TRBJ2-3; D not certain. The CDR3 consists of 11 residues. Trimming took 5 bases from V and 6 from J, leaving 6 bases between them. Germline V lookup: CDR1 SNHLY, CDR2 FYNNEI. The DNA for the CDR3 is TGTGCCAGCAGTACTGGGGATACGCAGTATTTT. It codes for CASSTGDTQYF.

This clonotype has ten or more counts. The chain employs TRBV29-1 and TRBJ1-1; 7 nucleotides agree with TRBD1. The CDR3 loop spans 14 amino acids. Germline trimming cut 7 bases from V and 3 bases from J; bases unmatched to any gene: 11. CDR1 SQVTM and CDR2 ANQGSEA come from the germline V gene. The CDR3 reads CSGGGGQSDTEAFF. For the CDR3, the DNA is TGCAGCGGTGGAGGGGGACAGTCGGACACTGAAGCTTTCTTT.

This clonotype has at least ten counts. The V call is TRBV5-4, the J call TRBJ2-7; possibly TRBD1 or TRBD2 for D (6 bases each). The V end was cut by 3 bases, the J end by 2 bases, with 18 bases between. Germline V gives CDR1 SGHNT, CDR2 YYREEE (reference sequence). The CDR3 spans 16 residues. This CDR3 is CASSSRGAGPPYEQYF. CDR3 nucleotides: TGTGCCAGCAGCTCAAGGGGGGCAGGGCCTCCCTACGAGCAGTACTTC.

This clonotype was detected many times. This rearrangement joins TRBV2 to TRBJ2-7; possible D gene TRBD2, 6 bases. The CDR3 extends over 15 amino acids. The germline CDR1 and CDR2 sequences are SNHLY and FYNNEI. V was clipped by 5 bases and J by 4 bases, with 18 bases between them. The CDR3 sequence: CASSKTTAGGYEQYF. In DNA form, the CDR3 reads TGTGCCAGCAGTAAGACTACCGCTGGGGGGTACGAGCAGTACTTC.

This clonotype was picked up many times. The chain employs TRBV15 and TRBJ2-4, with 7 bases matching TRBD1. The CDR3 has 13 amino acids. The germline V gene encodes CDR1 LNHNV and CDR2 YYDKDF (reference sequence). V gave up 3 bases and J gave up 8 bases; unmatched junction bases: 4. The chain's CDR3 is CATSSGTDDIQYF. DNA of the CDR3: TGTGCCACCAGCAGCGGGACAGACGACATTCAGTACTTC.

Many counts were recorded for this clonotype. The chain links TRBV5-6 to TRBJ2-3; 8 bases agree with TRBD1. The CDR3 consists of 15 residues. The germline CDR1 and CDR2 sequences are SGHDT and YYEEEE. V lost 4 bases, J lost 7 bases, and 11 bases stayed unmatched. CDR3 nucleotides: TGTGCCAGCAGCCCCAAAGTGCAGGGGGCGTATACGCAGTATTTT. Translated: CASSPKVQGAYTQYF.

This clonotype is labeled as medium-sized. The chain joins TRBV29-1 to TRBJ2-7; 8 nucleotides match TRBD1. V lost 6 bases, J lost 5 bases, and 6 bases stayed unmatched. CDR1 SQVTM and CDR2 ANQGSEA come from the germline V gene. CDR3 length: 12 residues. DNA of the CDR3: TGCAGCGTGAGACAGGGGATCCACGAGCAGTACTTC. It encodes CSVRQGIHEQYF.

This clonotype is classed as medium-sized. The V call is TRBV27, the J call TRBJ2-6; no definite D call. The CDR3 covers 14 residues. Germline CDR1 is MNHEY and CDR2 is SMNVEV (reference sequence). With 8 bases removed from V and 0 bases from J, the gap between germline ends came to 8 bases. The DNA for the CDR3 is TGTGCCAGCTCCTCAGTCTCTGGGGCCAACGTCCTGACTTTC. Its translation is CASSSVSGANVLTF. The variable domain in full, with the rest retrieved from reference TRBV27 and TRBJ2-6, is EAQVTQNPRYLITVTGKKLTVTCSQNMNHEYMSWYRQDPGLGLRQIYYSMNVEVTDKGDVPEGYKVSRKEKRNFPLILESPSPNQTSLYFCASSSVSGANVLTFGAGSRLTVL.

By frequency in the sample, this clonotype is medium-sized (0.01 to 0.1%). The chain recombines TRBV7-2 with TRBJ2-3, with D unresolved. Per germline, CDR1 SGHTA and CDR2 FQGNSA. The CDR3 runs to 15 residues. Trimming stripped 4 bases from V and 2 bases from J, with 13 bases between. Written as DNA, the CDR3 is TGTGCCAGCAGCTCCTTCCGGGCAGCCACAGATACGCAGTATTTT. This gives the protein CASSSFRAATDTQYF. The full variable domain, its missing parts supplied by reference TRBV7-2 and TRBJ2-3, is GAGVSQSPSNKVTEKGKDVELRCDPISGHTALYWYRQSLGQGLEFLIYFQGNSAPDKSGLPSDRFSAERTGGSVSTLTIQRTQQEDSAVYLCASSSFRAATDTQYFGPGTRLTVL.

This clonotype is deemed medium-sized (0.01 to 0.1%). The V gene is TRBV12-3 or TRBV12-4, the J gene TRBJ1-5; 8 bases line up with TRBD1. The V segment lost 6 bases and the J segment 9 bases; nucleotides outside the gene matches: 10. The CDR3 covers 14 residues. CDR3 protein: CASSNQGARTPQHF. CDR3 DNA sequence: TGTGCCAGCAGCAATCAGGGGGCCAGGACGCCCCAGCATTTT.

This clonotype was observed many times. The chain links TRBV12-5 to TRBJ1-1; 7 nucleotides align to TRBD1. The ends lost 7 bases at V and 4 bases at J; junction bases unmatched: 6. The CDR3 totals 13 residues. CDR1 is LGHNT and CDR2 is FRNRAP in the germline V gene. Written as DNA, the CDR3 is TGTGCTAGTGCCCTCTCAGGGGGCACTGAAGCTTTCTTT. Its translation is CASALSGGTEAFF.

This clonotype was seen at least ten times. The chain carries TRBV2 and TRBJ1-5; no firm D call. The CDR3 runs 15 residues. V was clipped by 0 bases and J by 6 bases, with 12 bases between them. Germline V gene data show CDR1 as SNHLY and CDR2 as FYNNEI. The CDR3 coding sequence is TGTGCCAGCAGTGAAGCTACCACAGTAAGTCAGCCCCAGCATTTT. Encoded protein: CASSEATTVSQPQHF. The full variable domain, rest sourced from reference TRBV2 and TRBJ1-5, is EPEVTQTPSHQVTQMGQEVILRCVPISNHLYFYWYRQILGQKVEFLVSFYNNEISEKSEIFDDQFSVERPDGSNFTLKIRSTKLEDSAMYFCASSEATTVSQPQHFGDGTRLSIL.

This clonotype occurred many times. The chain joins TRBV29-1 to TRBJ1-2, with D unresolved. V was trimmed by 3 bases and J by 0 bases, leaving 2 bases between them. There are 11 residues in the CDR3. Germline loops: CDR1 SQVTM, CDR2 ANQGSEA. As DNA, the CDR3 is TGCAGCGTTGAGGCTAACTATGGCTACACCTTC. Translation gives CSVEANYGYTF.

This clonotype was counted at least ten times. This may come from a read error, since a much larger clone is one base off. The gene calls are TRBV12-3 or TRBV12-4 and TRBJ2-3; 7 bases map to TRBD2. The V and J ends lost 3 bases and 11 bases, in that order; junction bases with no gene match: 14. The length of the CDR3 is 15 residues. The CDR3 sequence: CASSLESGGGAVQYF. CDR3 DNA: TGTGCCAGCAGTTTGGAATCGGGGGGAGGGGCCGTGCAGTATTTT.

This clonotype was detected ten times or more. A junction end diverges from the germline sequence, so it may reflect a read error. CDR3 amino acids: CASSLGQGGAETLYF. CDR3 bases: TGTGCCAGCTCTCTGGGACAGGGAGGTGCAGAAACGCTGTATTTT. The chain has TRBV11-2 and TRBJ2-3; 9 bases map to TRBD1. Looked up from germline, CDR1 is SGHAT and CDR2 is FQNNGV. The CDR3 has 15 amino acids.

This clonotype was counted at least ten times. The chain combines TRBV20-1 with TRBJ1-1, with D perhaps TRBD1 (5 bases). Deletions cut 6 bases from V and 1 base from J, with 12 bases between. The CDR3 length is 13 residues. Germline values: CDR1 DFQATT, CDR2 SNEGSKA (reference sequence). The CDR3 coding sequence is TGCAGTGCGCAGACAGATAAGAACACTGAAGCTTTCTTT. Encoded protein: CSAQTDKNTEAFF.